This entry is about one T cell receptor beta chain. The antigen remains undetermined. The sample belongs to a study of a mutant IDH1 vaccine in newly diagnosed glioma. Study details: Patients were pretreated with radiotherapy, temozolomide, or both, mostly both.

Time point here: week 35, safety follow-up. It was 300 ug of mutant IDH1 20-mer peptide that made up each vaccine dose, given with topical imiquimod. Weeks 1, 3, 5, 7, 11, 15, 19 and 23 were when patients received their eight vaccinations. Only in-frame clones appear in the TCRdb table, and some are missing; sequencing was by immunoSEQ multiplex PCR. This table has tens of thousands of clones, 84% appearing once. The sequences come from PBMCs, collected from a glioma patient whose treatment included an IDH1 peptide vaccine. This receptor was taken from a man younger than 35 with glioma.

CDR3 sequence (DNA): TGTGCCAGCAGCCAAGCTGTCTACTCCACCTACGAGCAGTACTTC. Translation: CASSQAVYSTYEQYF. The chain couples TRBV4-2 to TRBJ2-5, with D hard to call. The J call is in doubt because the DNA end fits TRBJ2-7 better. The CDR3 is 15 residues long. CDR1 and CDR2 from the germline V gene are LGHNA and YNFKEQ.